The clone carrying this T cell receptor beta chain was seen a single time. This record belongs to a study of blood T cell repertoires in COVID-19. About the study: Samples representing acute and convalescent COVID-19 were sourced from the United States, Italy and Spain. From T cells, B-cell-depleted T cells, or PBMCs came the material, which was cDNA or gDNA.

V was clipped by 6 bases and J by 6 bases; unmatched bases: 8. The CDR3 extends over 15 amino acids. The germline V gene encodes CDR1 MRHNA and CDR2 SNTAGT. Sequencing was performed with immunoSEQ multiplex PCR; in TCRdb, only in-frame clones are kept and a portion is missing. The profile covers 75,000 to 95,000 clones, with around 85% appearing a single time and under 3.5% taken by the ten largest. The chain employs TRBV6-4 and TRBJ1-2, with 12 nucleotides matching TRBD1. Sequenced: peripheral blood. The receptor's source is a man aged 45-65 years with acute or convalescent COVID-19. The CDR3 DNA reads as TGTGCCAGCAGGAAGGGACAGGGGGCAAGGGATGGCTACACCTTC. Translating it yields CASRKGQGARDGYTF.